The rows below give T cell receptor beta chains drawn from one sample of a study of shared clonotypes between healthy human individuals. Sequencing was performed with immunoSEQ multiplex PCR; in TCRdb, only in-frame clones are kept and a portion is missing. The profile shows around 2.3 million clones, around 95% of them singletons. Sequencing input: naive CD4+ T cells sorted from blood. These receptors came from a man younger than 35 in good health. CDR3s include the opening cysteine and the closing phenylalanine or tryptophan. A D gene is named only where the DNA matches it firmly. Rows may omit the clone size; those that give it use once, few, many or a size class.

CDR3nt: TGTGCCAGTAGGTTCCTCAGGGGGCGTGGGAACGATGAGCAGTTCTTC
CDR3aa: CASRFLRGRGNDEQFF
v_gene: TRBV19
j_gene: TRBJ2-1
d_gene: TRBD1
abundance: -

CDR3nt: TGTGCCAGCAGTTACGGGGGGTCCACTGAAGCTTTCTTT
CDR3aa: CASSYGGSTEAFF
v_gene: TRBV6-6
j_gene: TRBJ1-1
d_gene: -
abundance: -

CDR3nt: TGCGCCAGCAGCTTTGCAGACAGCTCCTACAATGAGCAGTTCTTC
CDR3aa: CASSFADSSYNEQFF
v_gene: TRBV5-1
j_gene: TRBJ2-1
d_gene: -
abundance: -

CDR3nt: TGTGCCAGCAGGGTTCCCCTTTCAGGGGCCGCCAAAAACATTCAGTACTTC
CDR3aa: CASRVPLSGAAKNIQYF
v_gene: TRBV2
j_gene: TRBJ2-4
d_gene: -
abundance: -

CDR3nt: TGTGCCAGCAGCTGGGGGCATGGTCAGCCCCAGCATTTT
CDR3aa: CASSWGHGQPQHF
v_gene: TRBV5-6
j_gene: TRBJ1-5
d_gene: -
abundance: -

CDR3nt: TGTGCCAGCTCGGCACAGGCGGATCAGCCCCAGCATTTT
CDR3aa: CASSAQADQPQHF
v_gene: TRBV6-4
j_gene: TRBJ1-5
d_gene: -
abundance: few

CDR3nt: TGTGCCAGCAGTCTGTGGGGCCCTAGAGGACAGCCCCAGCATTTT
CDR3aa: CASSLWGPRGQPQHF
v_gene: TRBV6-6
j_gene: TRBJ1-5
d_gene: -
abundance: -

CDR3nt: TGTGCCAGCAGTCGGGACAGGGGGTCTGGGGCCAACGTCCTGACTTTC
CDR3aa: CASSRDRGSGANVLTF
v_gene: TRBV2
j_gene: TRBJ2-6
d_gene: TRBD1
abundance: -

CDR3nt: TGTGCGGGGGCTAGCGGAGGGGGACGCGTCGAGCAGTACTTC
CDR3aa: CAGASGGGRVEQYF
v_gene: TRBV6-1
j_gene: TRBJ2-7
d_gene: -
abundance: -

CDR3nt: TGTGCCTGGAGCACAGGGTTGGGGAATGAGCAGTTCTTC
CDR3aa: CAWSTGLGNEQFF
v_gene: TRBV30
j_gene: TRBJ2-1
d_gene: -
abundance: -

CDR3nt: TGTGCCAGCAGCCTAGGACGTAGCGGAAATTCACCCCTCCACTTT
CDR3aa: CASSLGRSGNSPLHF
v_gene: TRBV7-2
j_gene: TRBJ1-6
d_gene: -
abundance: once

CDR3nt: TGTGCCAGCAGTTACTCAGGAGGTGGGCAGTACTTC
CDR3aa: CASSYSGGGQYF
v_gene: TRBV6-6
j_gene: TRBJ2-7
d_gene: -
abundance: -

CDR3nt: TGTGCCAGCAGCGGGGGGGCCCTAACCGAAGAGACCCAGTACTTC
CDR3aa: CASSGGALTEETQYF
v_gene: TRBV6-6
j_gene: TRBJ2-5
d_gene: TRBD2
abundance: -

CDR3nt: TGTGCCTGGAGTTATTTGAAGACAGGTCGACCCGGGGAGCTGTTTTTT
CDR3aa: CAWSYLKTGRPGELFF
v_gene: TRBV30
j_gene: TRBJ2-2
d_gene: -
abundance: -

CDR3nt: TGTGCCTGGAGTGTACAGGGTCTAGCGGAGACCCAGTACTTC
CDR3aa: CAWSVQGLAETQYF
v_gene: TRBV30
j_gene: TRBJ2-5
d_gene: -
abundance: -

CDR3nt: TGCGCCAGCAGCCCATTATCGGGTCAAACCACGCAGTATTTT
CDR3aa: CASSPLSGQTTQYF
v_gene: TRBV5-1
j_gene: TRBJ2-3
d_gene: -
abundance: -

CDR3nt: TGTGCCAGCGGCTCGGGGGCTTCACCCCTCCACTTT
CDR3aa: CASGSGASPLHF
v_gene: TRBV11-2
j_gene: TRBJ1-6
d_gene: -
abundance: -

CDR3nt: TGTGCCACCAGCAGAGAAGGTGGGGAGCTGTTTTTT
CDR3aa: CATSREGGELFF
v_gene: TRBV15
j_gene: TRBJ2-2
d_gene: -
abundance: -

CDR3nt: TGTGCCAGCAGCCCCTTAGCGGGGGGGCAGTACAATGAGCAGTTCTTC
CDR3aa: CASSPLAGGQYNEQFF
v_gene: TRBV5-4
j_gene: TRBJ2-1
d_gene: TRBD2
abundance: -

CDR3nt: TGTGCCTGGAGTCGGACAGCGTGGGGAGAGACCCAGTACTTC
CDR3aa: CAWSRTAWGETQYF
v_gene: TRBV30
j_gene: TRBJ2-5
d_gene: -
abundance: once

CDR3nt: TGTGCCAGCAGCTTAGTTTATAGAGGGAGTACAGATACGCAGTATTTT
CDR3aa: CASSLVYRGSTDTQYF
v_gene: TRBV7-9
j_gene: TRBJ2-3
d_gene: -
abundance: -

CDR3nt: TGTGCCAGCTTTCTCACCCACCCGGGACTAGCGGGAGGAGATGAGCAGTTCTTC
CDR3aa: CASFLTHPGLAGGDEQFF
v_gene: TRBV18
j_gene: TRBJ2-1
d_gene: TRBD2
abundance: -

CDR3nt: TGTGCCTGGACCAGGAGAGGCAGGGCAAATCAGCCCCAGCATTTT
CDR3aa: CAWTRRGRANQPQHF
v_gene: TRBV30
j_gene: TRBJ1-5
d_gene: -
abundance: -

CDR3nt: TGTGCCAGCAGTGGGCGAGGGGGGCTAGCGGGACCCAATGAGCAGTTCTTC
CDR3aa: CASSGRGGLAGPNEQFF
v_gene: TRBV2
j_gene: TRBJ2-1
d_gene: TRBD2
abundance: -

CDR3nt: TGTGCCAGCAGCTTATCAGGCGGATCAACGGGGGATACGCAGTATTTT
CDR3aa: CASSLSGGSTGDTQYF
v_gene: TRBV7-3
j_gene: TRBJ2-3
d_gene: -
abundance: -

CDR3nt: TGTGCCAGTAGTCCCCGGACAGCTGGAAACACCATATATTTT
CDR3aa: CASSPRTAGNTIYF
v_gene: TRBV19
j_gene: TRBJ1-3
d_gene: -
abundance: -

CDR3nt: TGTGCCAGCAGCTTAGCGCTTCTCAGCAGCTCCTATAATTCACCCCTCCACTTT
CDR3aa: CASSLALLSSSYNSPLHF
v_gene: TRBV7-2
j_gene: TRBJ1-6
d_gene: -
abundance: -

CDR3nt: TGTGCCAGCAGCTTAGGGCACCATAATTCACCCCTCCACTTT
CDR3aa: CASSLGHHNSPLHF
v_gene: TRBV7-2
j_gene: TRBJ1-6
d_gene: -
abundance: -

CDR3nt: TGTGCCAGCAGCAAGGACAGGAGATACGAGCAGTACTTC
CDR3aa: CASSKDRRYEQYF
v_gene: TRBV27
j_gene: TRBJ2-7
d_gene: TRBD1
abundance: -

CDR3nt: TGTGCCTCCGGAGAAGTATTTAGCAATCAGCCCCAGCATTTT
CDR3aa: CASGEVFSNQPQHF
v_gene: TRBV19
j_gene: TRBJ1-5
d_gene: -
abundance: -

CDR3nt: TGTGCCAGCATTTCCGCGACTGAAGCTTTCTTT
CDR3aa: CASISATEAFF
v_gene: TRBV6-5
j_gene: TRBJ1-1
d_gene: -
abundance: -

CDR3nt: TGCGCCAGCAGCTTTCTTAGCGGGGCCACCATCTACGAGCAGTACTTC
CDR3aa: CASSFLSGATIYEQYF
v_gene: TRBV5-1
j_gene: TRBJ2-7
d_gene: TRBD2
abundance: -

CDR3nt: TGTGCCAGCAGTCCGCCGGCAGGTCGGGGCTACACCTTC
CDR3aa: CASSPPAGRGYTF
v_gene: TRBV28
j_gene: TRBJ1-2
d_gene: -
abundance: -

CDR3nt: TGTGCCAGCAGTGACGGGTACAGCTACTATGGCTACACCTTC
CDR3aa: CASSDGYSYYGYTF
v_gene: TRBV6-1
j_gene: TRBJ1-2
d_gene: -
abundance: -

CDR3nt: TGTGCCAGCAGCCTAGGCGGCTCTGGAAACACCATATATTTT
CDR3aa: CASSLGGSGNTIYF
v_gene: TRBV25-1
j_gene: TRBJ1-3
d_gene: -
abundance: -

CDR3nt: TGTGCCAGCAGTAACGGAGGAGATACGCAGTATTTT
CDR3aa: CASSNGGDTQYF
v_gene: TRBV6-5
j_gene: TRBJ2-3
d_gene: -
abundance: -

CDR3nt: TGCGCCAGCAGAGAACAATTGAACACCGGGGAGCTGTTTTTT
CDR3aa: CASREQLNTGELFF
v_gene: TRBV5-1
j_gene: TRBJ2-2
d_gene: -
abundance: -

CDR3nt: TGTGCCAGCTCATCCAGGGTTGAGTATGGCTACACCTTC
CDR3aa: CASSSRVEYGYTF
v_gene: TRBV18
j_gene: TRBJ1-2
d_gene: -
abundance: -

CDR3nt: TGCAGCGTTGAAGACAGGGAGAATGAAAAACTGTTTTTT
CDR3aa: CSVEDRENEKLFF
v_gene: TRBV29-1
j_gene: TRBJ1-4
d_gene: -
abundance: -

CDR3nt: TGTGCCATCAGTGAGGGGGACAGCTACGAGCAGTACTTC
CDR3aa: CAISEGDSYEQYF
v_gene: TRBV10-3
j_gene: TRBJ2-7
d_gene: TRBD1
abundance: -

CDR3nt: TGTGCCAGTAGAGGGAATGGAAATTCACCCCTCCACTTT
CDR3aa: CASRGNGNSPLHF
v_gene: TRBV19
j_gene: TRBJ1-6
d_gene: -
abundance: -

CDR3nt: TGCGCCAGCAGCTTGGCAGGGCCCGAGCAGTACTTC
CDR3aa: CASSLAGPEQYF
v_gene: TRBV5-1
j_gene: TRBJ2-7
d_gene: -
abundance: once

CDR3nt: TGCGCCAGCAGCTTATCCGGGACGACTTTGCACGAGCAGTACTTC
CDR3aa: CASSLSGTTLHEQYF
v_gene: TRBV5-1
j_gene: TRBJ2-7
d_gene: -
abundance: -

CDR3nt: TGTGCCTGGAGTGTCGGTAAGGGGGGATATAGCAATCAGCCCCAGCATTTT
CDR3aa: CAWSVGKGGYSNQPQHF
v_gene: TRBV30
j_gene: TRBJ1-5
d_gene: -
abundance: -

CDR3nt: TGCGCCAGCAGCCAAGATAGGCCGGGGCTAGCGGTCCACGAGCAGTACTTC
CDR3aa: CASSQDRPGLAVHEQYF
v_gene: TRBV4-1
j_gene: TRBJ2-7
d_gene: TRBD2
abundance: -

CDR3nt: TGTGCCAGCTCACCTCCCACCTTTCCAACGCAGTATTTT
CDR3aa: CASSPPTFPTQYF
v_gene: TRBV18
j_gene: TRBJ2-3
d_gene: -
abundance: -

CDR3nt: TGTGCCAGCAGGGCGAGACCCCAGGGAAACACTGAAGCTTTCTTT
CDR3aa: CASRARPQGNTEAFF
v_gene: TRBV2
j_gene: TRBJ1-1
d_gene: -
abundance: -

CDR3nt: TGTGCCAGCAGTTTAAAGGGTCGCGAGCAGTACTTC
CDR3aa: CASSLKGREQYF
v_gene: TRBV27
j_gene: TRBJ2-7
d_gene: -
abundance: -

CDR3nt: TGTGCCAGCGGACAGGGTAAGGCTCAGCCCCAGCATTTT
CDR3aa: CASGQGKAQPQHF
v_gene: TRBV6-5
j_gene: TRBJ1-5
d_gene: TRBD1
abundance: -

CDR3nt: TGTGCCAGCAGCTTAGAGGGAGGGTACTCAGAGCAGTACTTC
CDR3aa: CASSLEGGYSEQYF
v_gene: TRBV7-2
j_gene: TRBJ2-7
d_gene: TRBD2
abundance: -

CDR3nt: TGTGCCAGCAGCCCGAGGGGGGGGGAAAAACTGTTTTTT
CDR3aa: CASSPRGGEKLFF
v_gene: TRBV7-6
j_gene: TRBJ1-4
d_gene: -
abundance: -

CDR3nt: TGTGCCAGCAGTGAGAAGGGGCTAGCGGGAGGCCTCGGGGGGGCCTACTGCTACGAGCAGTACTTC
CDR3aa: CASSEKGLAGGLGGAYCYEQYF
v_gene: TRBV2
j_gene: TRBJ2-7
d_gene: TRBD2
abundance: -

CDR3nt: TGTGCCAGCAGCTTTGGTCTTCAAGAGACCCAGTACTTC
CDR3aa: CASSFGLQETQYF
v_gene: TRBV11-2
j_gene: TRBJ2-5
d_gene: -
abundance: -

CDR3nt: TGTGCCAGCAGCTTCGGCCTTGAGCAGTACTTC
CDR3aa: CASSFGLEQYF
v_gene: TRBV7-9
j_gene: TRBJ2-7
d_gene: -
abundance: -

CDR3nt: TGTGCCAGCAGTGGGGACCTCGCAGATACGCAGTATTTT
CDR3aa: CASSGDLADTQYF
v_gene: TRBV2
j_gene: TRBJ2-3
d_gene: -
abundance: -

CDR3nt: TGTGCCAGCAGTTACTCGATCTCTAGTACTGAAGCTTTCTTT
CDR3aa: CASSYSISSTEAFF
v_gene: TRBV6-5
j_gene: TRBJ1-1
d_gene: -
abundance: -

CDR3nt: TGTGCCAGCAGCTCCGGCCGACTGGCGGGAGAGCGCAATGAGCAGTTCTTC
CDR3aa: CASSSGRLAGERNEQFF
v_gene: TRBV7-2
j_gene: TRBJ2-1
d_gene: TRBD2
abundance: -

CDR3nt: TGTGCCTGGAGTACCGGACAGGGGGATTACGGCTACACCTTC
CDR3aa: CAWSTGQGDYGYTF
v_gene: TRBV30
j_gene: TRBJ1-2
d_gene: TRBD1
abundance: -

CDR3nt: TGTGCCAGCAGCGTAGAGGAGGGTTCCTACGAGCAGTACTTC
CDR3aa: CASSVEEGSYEQYF
v_gene: TRBV9
j_gene: TRBJ2-7
d_gene: -
abundance: -

CDR3nt: TGTGCCAGCAGTTCGACAGGGGTCCCCTCCGAGCAGTACTTC
CDR3aa: CASSSTGVPSEQYF
v_gene: TRBV11-2
j_gene: TRBJ2-7
d_gene: TRBD1
abundance: -